This T cell receptor beta chain appears in the sequencing data of a study of cytomegalovirus exposure and HLA in healthy donors (dated by TCRdb to between 2016 and 2019). Background for the entire study: An earlier analysis of approximately 550 of the donors reported approximately 270 Gb of sequence data and roughly 110 million unique TCR beta sequences from around 200 million T cells. Typing coverage varied by locus: roughly 620-640 donors for A, B, C, DRB1 and DQB1; under 550 for DQA1; around 610 for DPA1; approximately 450 for DPB1. A separate validation cohort of about 110 different subjects was used in addition to the 666-subject first cohort. The study used immunosequencing to profile the T cell repertoires of about 670 subjects and linked those repertoires to cytomegalovirus serostatus. Of the 300 to 450 genotyped donors, 65% to 90% were placed in the genetic ancestry cluster associated with self-reported Caucasian donors. Across 398 genotyped donors of the cohort, an average of roughly 200,000 unique TCR beta nucleotide sequences per donor were sequenced, and approximately 17% of those sequences were non-productive. Every discovery cohort repertoire had been produced on one sequencing platform. Donor age, sex, ethnicity and CMV serostatus were compiled alongside the repertoire data. An earlier analysis of around 540 of the donors applied high-throughput TCR beta sequencing to assess whether each TCR beta V gene segment acted as functional or pseudogenic. In a later genetic analysis, genome-wide SNP genotypes for about 65% of the 666 donors were used, and that subset was treated as a discovery cohort. The study combined high-throughput TCR immunosequencing, statistical association of individual TCRs with disease status, and machine learning to predict cytomegalovirus infection status. HLA typing included class I and class II loci at four-digit resolution. The study was designed to test whether signatures of past pathogen exposure could be identified by cataloging public T cell receptors. Rather than drawing on any new phenotypic data, the later analysis identified candidate immune exposures from TCR beta sequences and the way those sequences occurred across donors. In a later analysis, previously published TCR beta repertoires from 666 donors were re-analyzed and high-resolution HLA genotyping was added so that TCR occurrence patterns could be studied. About 300 gigabases of sequencing data and 70 million to 100 million unique TCR sequences were included in an early release covering 500 to 750 HLA-typed donors. Because of strong linkage in the cohort, roughly five DR-DQ haplotypes were treated as single units for association and clustering.

The cohort comprised approximately 700 healthy bone marrow donors. Cohort members were all nominally healthy when sampled, although unrecorded immune exposures were likely present. The donor tested CMV seropositive and was one of the 289 seropositive cohort members. Each donor provided a peripheral blood sample, and peripheral blood mononuclear cells were used for TCR beta sequencing. Genomic DNA extraction from the blood cell samples was performed with the Qiagen DNeasy Blood Extraction Kit. Receptor libraries were prepared by the immunoSEQ multiplex PCR assay. A mixture of 60 forward primers for TCR Vbeta segments and 13 reverse primers for TCR Jbeta segments was used in the multiplex PCR. The CDR3 region of rearranged TCR beta genes was amplified from genomic DNA by a multiplex PCR assay. On the Illumina HiSeq System, the amplified TCR beta libraries were sequenced as 87-base-pair reads. The authors' analysis ran thus. A later analysis tallied approximately 87 million unique TCR beta chains across the 666 repertoires, and about 12 million of those chains were shared by two or more donors. Raw reads were error-corrected and collapsed into unique sequences with a nearest-neighbor algorithm that merged closely related sequences to remove PCR and sequencing errors. Alignment of CDR3 sequences to IMGT reference sequences was used to assign V, D and J gene segments. For a sequence to be retained, a match of at least six nucleotides was required to both a V gene segment and a J gene segment. A rearrangement was called productive if the CDR3 had no stop codons and remained in frame with V and J, and every other rearrangement was called non-productive. Following IMGT convention, CDR3 was defined as the stretch from the second conserved V-encoded cysteine up to the conserved J-encoded phenylalanine. The earlier analysis of about 590 of the donors excluded sequences that lacked an unambiguous match to a single V gene segment. An earlier analysis of a few hundred of the donors called V segments functional above 56.7% productive rearrangements and segregating when the between-donor standard deviation exceeded 5%. A statistical classification framework was developed to diagnose cytomegalovirus status using the catalog of TCR beta chain sequences. V and J gene assignment, in a later analysis, came from comparing TCR nucleotide sequences with IMGT/GENE-DB human TR gene sequences. The TCRdist pipeline was used in a later analysis to assign CDR3 sequences and most-parsimonious VDJ recombination scenarios. In a later analysis, each TCR beta chain was defined by its CDR3 amino acid sequence together with its V-gene family, and reads lacking a unique V-gene family were excluded. To address suspected cross-contamination and a sequencing artifact, a later analysis removed 450 to 700 highly shared, low-generation-probability nucleotide sequences. A later analysis calculated a clonal expansion index for each public chain from normalized within-repertoire ranks of inferred template counts. A later analysis computed generation probabilities with a VDJ recombination model fitted to out-of-frame rearrangements, and checked the results against IGoR. In a later analysis, hypergeometric tests were used to score TCR-TCR, TCR-HLA and TCR-CMV co-occurrence, with a repertoire-size bias correction applied to TCR pairs. To estimate false discovery rates, a later analysis permuted the HLA or CMV assignments 20 times. In a later analysis, co-occurring TCRs were grouped using DBSCAN, and TCRdist sequence similarity was added for clustering within HLA-allele-positive subsets. Repertoires with fewer than 30,000 or more than 120,000 public chains were left out of co-occurrence clustering, as were four to six repertoires with anomalous nucleotide sharing. Not all clones reach the TCRdb copy of this immuneACCESS table, which keeps in-frame sequences only. Checked studies attribute under half of the gap to unresolved V genes and leave the rest unexplained. D and trimming come from the DNA, and the V and J calls and clone size come from that table. The sample profile shows about 190,000 clones; 78% of them were found once. The ten top clones hold less than 6% of the sample.

The research as a whole found: A later genetic analysis associated a missense DCLRE1C variant with V-gene and J-gene trimming of TCR beta chains, and an independent cohort replicated the association. According to a later analysis, parvovirus B19, influenza, CMV and Epstein-Barr virus appeared linked to several top co-occurrence clusters. In a later analysis, HLA-associated TCR beta chains were found to be more clonally expanded and to have lower generation probabilities than equally common non-associated chains. Because HLA typing was unavailable for some donors at each locus, only the typed subset was used in association tests. Specific HLA alleles were associated with 16,951 TCR beta sequences at a false discovery rate of 0.05 in a later analysis. A later analysis found that most CMV-associated TCR beta chains appeared HLA-restricted, with HLA associations seemingly driven largely by CMV exposure. A later analysis found that TCR association rates varied across HLA loci, with DRB1 alleles showing the most associated TCRs and HLA-C alleles the fewest. In the study, around 150 TCR beta chains were listed as associated with cytomegalovirus. Linkage disequilibrium might explain the correlated functional status among segregating V segments, but an unknown experimental factor could not be ruled out. In an earlier analysis of about 540 of the donors, most TCR beta V segments were observed in productive rearrangements about 90% or about 30% of the time, broadly matching IMGT annotations. The cohort was sequenced for TCR beta chains only, and without alpha or paired-chain data the features that could be detected were limited. Cytomegalovirus status was reported to be diagnosed by the classifier with high specificity and sensitivity in both the original and validation cohorts. According to the authors, the approach could potentially be generalized to other disease states and immunological phenotypes. A group of highly shared sequence variants was considered likely to be a technical artifact of the sequencing pipeline. While some public TCRs were present in many individuals, most TCR sequences turned up only very rarely across donors. When HLA alleles, especially DR and DQ, strongly co-occurred, attributing TCR associations to individual alleles was difficult. Presence/absence analyses assumed roughly uniform sequencing depth across donors, an assumption that may not hold. Seventeen rarely observed V segments, including chromosome 9 orphons, were excluded from the earlier analysis of approximately 500 of the donors because counts were too low. In a later genetic analysis, fewer N-insertions in productive TCRs were reported among donors in an Asian-associated ancestry cluster than the roughly 700-donor mean. For the cohort, immune exposure information was limited to CMV serostatus. In vitro tests confirmed that a few of the cytomegalovirus-associated TCR beta chains recognize cytomegalovirus antigens. A further reported finding was that TCR beta sequences accurately predicted the HLA-A and HLA-B alleles for most subjects in the first cohort.

A word on this clone: Its binding antigen is unknown. Base qualities were left out, and no much larger clone turns up one base away.

The source is a woman aged 25 to 39 in good health and CMV-seropositive. Sequencing was done on a sample of PBMCs.

The CDR3 reads as follows: CASSYSITVNTEAFF. The base sequence is TGTGCCAGCAGTTACTCGATCACGGTGAACACTGAAGCTTTCTTT. The chain links TRBV6-6 with TRBJ1-1, with the D gene call left open. V and J are truncated by 0 bases and 0 bases respectively, leaving an intervening sequence of 8 bases. Taken from the germline V gene (reference sequence), the CDR1 and CDR2 loops are MNHNY and SVGAGI. From its cysteine to its phenylalanine, the CDR3 spans 15 amino acids. Only CDR3 DNA is held: 45 bases, read in frame from base 1.